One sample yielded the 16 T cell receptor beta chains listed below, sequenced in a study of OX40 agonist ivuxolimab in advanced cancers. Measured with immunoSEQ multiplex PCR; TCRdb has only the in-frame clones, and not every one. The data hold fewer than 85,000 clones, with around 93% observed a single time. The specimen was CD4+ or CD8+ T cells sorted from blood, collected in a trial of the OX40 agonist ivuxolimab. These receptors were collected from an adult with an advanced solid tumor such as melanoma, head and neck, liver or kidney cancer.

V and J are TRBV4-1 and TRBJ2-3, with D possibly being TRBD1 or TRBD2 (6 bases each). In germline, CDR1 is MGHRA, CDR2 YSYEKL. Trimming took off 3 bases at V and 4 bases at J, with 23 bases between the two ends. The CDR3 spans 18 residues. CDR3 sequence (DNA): TGCGCCAGCAGCCACCCCGCTGGTTGGGGGGCCTCCGCAGATACGCAGTATTTT. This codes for CASSHPAGWGASADTQYF.

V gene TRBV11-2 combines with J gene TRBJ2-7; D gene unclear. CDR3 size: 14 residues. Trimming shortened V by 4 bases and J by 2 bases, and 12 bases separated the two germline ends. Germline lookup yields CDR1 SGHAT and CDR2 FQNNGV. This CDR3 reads CASSSPNRAYEQYF. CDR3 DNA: TGTGCCAGCAGCTCCCCAAACCGAGCCTACGAGCAGTACTTC.

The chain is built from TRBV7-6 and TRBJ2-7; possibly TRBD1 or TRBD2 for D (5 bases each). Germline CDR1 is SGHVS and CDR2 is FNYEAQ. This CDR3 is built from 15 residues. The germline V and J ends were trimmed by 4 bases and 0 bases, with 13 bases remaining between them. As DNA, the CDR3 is TGTGCCAGCAGCTCAGGGAGTGGGAGCTCCTACGAGCAGTACTTC. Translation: CASSSGSGSSYEQYF.

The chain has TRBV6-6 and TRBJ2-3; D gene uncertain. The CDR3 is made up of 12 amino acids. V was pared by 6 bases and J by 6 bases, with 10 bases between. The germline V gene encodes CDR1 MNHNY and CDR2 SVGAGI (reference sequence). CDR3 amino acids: CASSGLEDTQYF. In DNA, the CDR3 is TGTGCCAGCAGCGGTCTAGAGGATACGCAGTATTTT.

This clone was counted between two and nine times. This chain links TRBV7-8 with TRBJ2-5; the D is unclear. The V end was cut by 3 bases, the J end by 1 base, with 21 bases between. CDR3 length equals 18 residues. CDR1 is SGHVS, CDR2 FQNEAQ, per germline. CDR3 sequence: CASSFNPLAEGFQETQYF. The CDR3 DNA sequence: TGTGCCAGCAGCTTTAATCCCCTGGCGGAAGGATTCCAAGAGACCCAGTACTTC.

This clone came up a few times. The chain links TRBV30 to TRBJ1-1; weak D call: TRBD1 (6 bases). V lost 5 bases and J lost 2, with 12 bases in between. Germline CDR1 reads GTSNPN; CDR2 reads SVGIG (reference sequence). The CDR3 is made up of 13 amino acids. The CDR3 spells CAWGPGTNTEAFF. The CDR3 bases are TGTGCCTGGGGGCCAGGGACAAACACTGAAGCTTTCTTT. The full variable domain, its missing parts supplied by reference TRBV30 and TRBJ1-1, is SQTIHQWPATLVQPVGSPLSLECTVEGTSNPNLYWYRQAAGRGLQLLFYSVGIGQISSEVPQNLSASRPQDRQFILSSKKLLLSDSGFYLCAWGPGTNTEAFFGQGTRLTVV.

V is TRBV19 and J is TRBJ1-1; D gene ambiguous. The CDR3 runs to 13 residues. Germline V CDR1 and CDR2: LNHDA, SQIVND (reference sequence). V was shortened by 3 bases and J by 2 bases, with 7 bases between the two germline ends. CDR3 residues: CASSIRGNTEAFF. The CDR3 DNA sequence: TGTGCCAGTAGTATTCGGGGTAACACTGAAGCTTTCTTT.

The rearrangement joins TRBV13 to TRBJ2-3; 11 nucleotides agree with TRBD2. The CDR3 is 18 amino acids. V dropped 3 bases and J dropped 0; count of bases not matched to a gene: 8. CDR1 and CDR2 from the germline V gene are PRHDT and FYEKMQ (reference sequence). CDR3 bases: TGTGCCAGCAGCTTTCTACTAGCGGGGGACCGTAGCACAGATACGCAGTATTTT. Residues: CASSFLLAGDRSTDTQYF.

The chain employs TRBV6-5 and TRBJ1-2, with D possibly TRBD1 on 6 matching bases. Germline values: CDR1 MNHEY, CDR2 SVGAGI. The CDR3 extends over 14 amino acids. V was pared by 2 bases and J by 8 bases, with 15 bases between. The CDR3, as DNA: TGTGCCAGCAGTTACCCTTCAGGGGAGGGCGGCTACACCTTC. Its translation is CASSYPSGEGGYTF.

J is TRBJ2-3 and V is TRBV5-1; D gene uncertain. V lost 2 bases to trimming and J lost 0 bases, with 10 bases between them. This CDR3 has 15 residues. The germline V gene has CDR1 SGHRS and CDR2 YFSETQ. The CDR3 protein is CASSLARTSTDTQYF. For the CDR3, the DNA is TGCGCCAGCAGCTTAGCCCGGACGAGCACAGATACGCAGTATTTT. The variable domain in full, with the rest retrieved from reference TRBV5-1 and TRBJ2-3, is KAGVTQTPRYLIKTRGQQVTLSCSPISGHRSVSWYQQTPGQGLQFLFEYFSETQRNKGNFPGRFSGRQFSNSRSEMNVSTLELGDSALYLCASSLARTSTDTQYFGPGTRLTVL.

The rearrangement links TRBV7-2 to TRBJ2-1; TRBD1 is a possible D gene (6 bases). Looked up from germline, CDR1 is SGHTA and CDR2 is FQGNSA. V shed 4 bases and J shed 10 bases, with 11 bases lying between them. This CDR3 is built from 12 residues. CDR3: CASSSTGIEQFF. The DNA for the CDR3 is TGTGCCAGCAGCTCGACAGGAATCGAGCAGTTCTTC. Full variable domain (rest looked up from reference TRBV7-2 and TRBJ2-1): GAGVSQSPSNKVTEKGKDVELRCDPISGHTALYWYRQSLGQGLEFLIYFQGNSAPDKSGLPSDRFSAERTGGSVSTLTIQRTQQEDSAVYLCASSSTGIEQFFGPGTRLTVL.

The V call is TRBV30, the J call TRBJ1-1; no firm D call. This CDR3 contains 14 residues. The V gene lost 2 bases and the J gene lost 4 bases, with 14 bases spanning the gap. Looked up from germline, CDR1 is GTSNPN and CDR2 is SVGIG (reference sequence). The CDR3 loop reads CAWSYGGSSTEAFF. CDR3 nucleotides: TGTGCCTGGAGTTATGGAGGGAGTAGCACTGAAGCTTTCTTT.

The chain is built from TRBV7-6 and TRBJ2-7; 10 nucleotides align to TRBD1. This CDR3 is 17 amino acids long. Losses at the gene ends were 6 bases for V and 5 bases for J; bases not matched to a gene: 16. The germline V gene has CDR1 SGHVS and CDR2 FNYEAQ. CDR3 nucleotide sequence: TGTGCCAGCAGTCTCAGACCGTCGGGACAGGGGTTCGACGAGCAGTACTTC. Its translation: CASSLRPSGQGFDEQYF.

In DNA form, the CDR3 reads TGCGCCAGCAGCCAACCCGAGGGGGGGCCGACAGATACGCAGTATTTT. Its translation: CASSQPEGGPTDTQYF. This chain links TRBV4-3 with TRBJ2-3, with a tentative D call TRBD2 (7 bases). The CDR3 consists of 16 residues. Germline V gene sequence: CDR1 LGHNA, CDR2 YSLEER. V was trimmed by 2 bases and J by 3 bases, leaving 15 bases between them.

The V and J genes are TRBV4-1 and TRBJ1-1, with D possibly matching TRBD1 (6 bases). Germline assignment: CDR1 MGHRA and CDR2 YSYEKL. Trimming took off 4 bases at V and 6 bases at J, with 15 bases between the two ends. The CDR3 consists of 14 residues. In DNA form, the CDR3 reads TGCGCCAGCAGCCGTAGAGGGGGGTTCGCTGAAGCTTTCTTT. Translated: CASSRRGGFAEAFF.

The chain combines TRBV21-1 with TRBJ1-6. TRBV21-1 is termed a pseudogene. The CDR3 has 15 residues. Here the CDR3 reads CASSKRGNGDSPLHF. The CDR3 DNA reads TGTGCCAGCAGCAAACGAGGCAATGGTGATTCACCCCTCCACTTT.